A single sample is the source of the 4 T cell receptor beta chains below, sequenced in a study of blood T cell repertoires in COVID-19. TCRdb's copy holds only in-frame clones and misses some; the assay was immunoSEQ multiplex PCR. The data contain over 250,000 clones, approximately 90% of them singletons. The sequenced material came from PBMCs or T cells enriched from blood (not recorded which). The receptor set was obtained from a woman aged 50 to 60 who had recovered from COVID-19.

This sequence joins TRBV13 and TRBJ1-1; 8 positions agree with TRBD1. With 9 bases clipped from V and 0 bases from J, the junction kept 3 bases outside the gene matches. Germline CDR1 PRHDT, CDR2 FYEKMQ (reference sequence). This CDR3 is built from 13 residues. In DNA, the CDR3 is TGTGCCAGAAACAGGGGGTTGAACACTGAAGCTTTCTTT. Translated, it gives CARNRGLNTEAFF.

The chain combines TRBV27 with TRBJ2-2, with 9 bases fitting TRBD1. The CDR3 covers 15 residues. V lost 6 bases and J lost 4; bases outside the gene matches: 6. Looked up from germline, CDR1 is MNHEY and CDR2 is SMNVEV (reference sequence). The CDR3 here is CASSRQGVPTGELFF. The CDR3 DNA reads TGTGCCAGCAGCCGACAGGGGGTGCCCACCGGGGAGCTGTTTTTT.

This chain joins TRBV3-1 (or the pseudogene TRBV3-2) and TRBJ1-5, with a weak D call TRBD1 (5 bases). The CDR3 extends over 14 amino acids. Germline V lookup: CDR1 LGHDT, CDR2 YNNKEL (reference sequence). Between the trimmed V and J ends, which lost 10 bases and 2 bases, there was a span of 15 bases. The CDR3 DNA is TGTGCCAAGCAGGGTGGGGTCCGCAATCAGCCCCAGCATTTT. Protein product: CAKQGGVRNQPQHF.

The chain joins TRBV11-2 to TRBJ2-2; 7 nucleotides match TRBD2. V gave up 8 bases and J gave up 9 bases; unmatched junction bases: 6. There are 12 residues in the CDR3. The germline V gene has CDR1 SGHAT and CDR2 FQNNGV. In DNA, the CDR3 is TGTGCCAGCTTCGGACTAGACCGGGAGCTGTTTTTT. Protein sequence: CASFGLDRELFF.